These 19 T cell receptor beta chains originate from one sample sequenced in a study of shared clonotypes between healthy human individuals. The data were produced by immunoSEQ multiplex PCR, yet TCRdb's version contains in-frame clones alone and is incomplete. This sample has just over 2,000,000 clones, with 85% to 95% found just once. Sequenced material: naive CD4+ T cells sorted from blood. Subset reported: CD45RA+ positively selected. The receptor set was obtained from a young man in good health.

J is TRBJ2-2 and V is TRBV11-2; D remains unclear. The germline V gene has CDR1 SGHAT and CDR2 FQNNGV. The CDR3 covers 13 residues. The V end lost 5 bases, the J end lost 3 bases, and 7 bases lay between the germline ends. The CDR3 DNA sequence: TGTGCCAGCAGCCTTCGATACACCGGGGAGCTGTTTTTT. The encoded protein is CASSLRYTGELFF. Full variable domain (outside the CDR3, taken from reference TRBV11-2 and TRBJ2-2): EAGVAQSPRYKIIEKRQSVAFWCNPISGHATLYWYQQILGQGPKLLIQFQNNGVVDDSQLPKDRFSAERLKGVDSTLKIQPAKLEDSAVYLCASSLRYTGELFFGEGSRLTVL.

V usage is TRBV7-8 and J usage is TRBJ1-4; 7 nucleotides match TRBD1. This CDR3 contains 14 residues. Trimming took 5 bases from V and 7 from J; bases not matched to a gene: 7. The germline gives CDR1 SGHVS, CDR2 FQNEAQ. The CDR3 sequence is CASSRRDRGEKLFF. CDR3 bases: TGTGCCAGCAGCCGCCGGGACAGAGGTGAAAAACTGTTTTTT.

J is TRBJ1-1 and V is TRBV28; D gene ambiguous. The CDR3 consists of 14 residues. V was clipped by 5 bases and J by 1 base, with 11 bases between them. The V gene's germline CDR1 is MDHEN and CDR2 SYDVKM. CDR3 region: CASSVGSRNTEAFF. CDR3 DNA: TGTGCCAGCAGTGTAGGGTCACGGAACACTGAAGCTTTCTTT.

The genes are TRBV7-9 and TRBJ2-7, with D perhaps matching TRBD1 (5 bases). V was clipped by 2 bases and J by 5 bases, with 13 bases between them. The germline CDR1 and CDR2 sequences are SEHNR and FQNEAQ (reference sequence). The CDR3 loop spans 14 amino acids. CDR3 protein: CASSLTSRADEQYF. For the CDR3, the DNA is TGTGCCAGCAGCTTAACGTCCAGGGCAGACGAGCAGTACTTC.

The chain is built from TRBV11-2 and TRBJ2-7, with 9 bases matching TRBD2. CDR3 size: 16 residues. In germline, CDR1 is SGHAT, CDR2 FQNNGV. V was pared by 1 base and J by 4 bases, with 8 bases of the junction left unmatched. CDR3 amino acids: CASSLAGSGRGYEQYF. CDR3 in DNA: TGTGCCAGCAGCTTAGCGGGTAGCGGGAGAGGGTACGAGCAGTACTTC.

This chain joins TRBV30 and TRBJ2-3, with 10 bases fitting TRBD1. This CDR3 comprises 16 residues. V shed 4 bases and J 6 bases; nucleotides not matched to a gene: 13. Germline CDR1 GTSNPN, CDR2 SVGIG (reference sequence). The CDR3 DNA sequence: TGTGCCTGGATCAGTGTACGTGGGACAGGGGACGATACGCAGTATTTT. Translation gives CAWISVRGTGDDTQYF.

The chain combines TRBV19 with TRBJ1-2; tentative D call: TRBD1 (5 bases). V dropped 4 bases and J dropped 4 bases, with 13 bases sitting between them. Germline V gene lookup returns CDR1 LNHDA and CDR2 SQIVND (reference sequence). This CDR3 is built from 14 residues. The CDR3 reads CASSKVGGAYGYTF. The CDR3 bases are TGTGCCAGTAGTAAGGTCGGGGGTGCCTATGGCTACACCTTC.

CDR3 DNA: TGTGCCAGCAGCTCCGCGGGGACGGACGAAAAACTGTTTTTT. Residues: CASSSAGTDEKLFF. The chain links TRBV5-6 to TRBJ1-4, with D tentatively TRBD1 (5 bases). V was clipped by 3 bases and J by 8 bases, with 14 bases between them. The germline gives CDR1 SGHDT, CDR2 YYEEEE. The length of the CDR3 is 14 residues.

The gene calls are TRBV5-1 and TRBJ2-2; D remains ambiguous. Per germline, CDR1 SGHRS and CDR2 YFSETQ. Deletions cut 0 bases from V and 5 bases from J, with 8 bases between. This CDR3 contains 14 residues. CDR3 amino acids: CASSLGQATGELFF. The CDR3, as DNA: TGCGCCAGCAGCTTGGGTCAGGCTACCGGGGAGCTGTTTTTT.

This chain joins TRBV10-1 and TRBJ2-1; D unresolved. The CDR3 consists of 13 residues. V dropped 1 base and J dropped 10 bases, with 11 bases sitting between them. Germline V gene lookup returns CDR1 WNHNN and CDR2 SYGVQD (reference sequence). In DNA, the CDR3 is TGCGCCAGCAGTGAGTGGGCTAGTGGGGAGCAGTTCTTC. This encodes CASSEWASGEQFF.

This chain joins TRBV11-2 and TRBJ2-1; 13 bases map to TRBD2. V dropped 5 bases and J dropped 7; count of bases not matched to a gene: 11. The CDR3 is made up of 17 amino acids. The germline gives CDR1 SGHAT, CDR2 FQNNGV. The CDR3: CASSPGTSGARENEQFF. The CDR3 DNA is TGTGCCAGCAGCCCCGGGACTAGCGGGGCCCGGGAGAATGAGCAGTTCTTC.

The chain is built from TRBV5-1 and TRBJ1-3, with 7 bases identical to TRBD1. Germline trimming cut 6 bases from V and 1 base from J; bases unmatched to any gene: 1. CDR3 length: 13 amino acids. CDR1 SGHRS and CDR2 YFSETQ come from the germline V gene. Here the CDR3 reads CASTQGSGNTIYF. The CDR3, as DNA: TGCGCCAGCACACAGGGGTCTGGAAACACCATATATTTT.

This chain connects TRBV7-6 to TRBJ2-5; no reliable D call. This CDR3 region has 15 residues. V was shortened by 4 bases and J by 5 bases, with 17 bases between the two germline ends. Germline V lookup: CDR1 SGHVS, CDR2 FNYEAQ. DNA for the CDR3: TGTGCCAGCAGCTCGCTCGACTCTTTTGGGGAGACCCAGTACTTC. Its protein is CASSSLDSFGETQYF.

The V call is TRBV6-1, the J call TRBJ2-1, with 7 positions matching TRBD2. Germline CDR1 and CDR2: MNHNS and SASEGT. The CDR3 totals 15 residues. V lost 5 bases and J lost 4; bases outside the gene matches: 8. The CDR3 here is CASSSGVKTYNEQFF. CDR3 sequence (DNA): TGTGCCAGCAGTAGCGGGGTGAAAACGTACAATGAGCAGTTCTTC.

V and J are TRBV27 and TRBJ1-1; 9 bases map to TRBD1. This CDR3 has 13 residues. Unmatched junction bases numbered 4, after V lost 6 bases and J lost 5 bases. From germline, CDR1 is MNHEY and CDR2 SMNVEV (reference sequence). The DNA of the CDR3 is TGTGCCAGCAGAAGACAGGGGGGGACTGAAGCTTTCTTT. It specifies CASRRQGGTEAFF.

V and J are TRBV6-5 and TRBJ2-7, with 9 bases lining up with TRBD2. Germline CDR1 reads MNHEY; CDR2 reads SVGAGI. The CDR3 contains 15 residues. The J segment lost 2 bases and the V segment lost 6 bases, leaving 8 bases of the junction unmatched. CDR3 sequence (DNA): TGTGCCAGCAGACCCCCGGGACTAGCAGCCTACGAGCAGTACTTC. Translating it yields CASRPPGLAAYEQYF.

Regarding this clone: This sample also contains other DNA sequences that code for the same CDR3. This CDR3 reads CASSPTGLQETQYF. CDR3 coding DNA: TGTGCCAGCAGCCCGACGGGACTCCAAGAGACCCAGTACTTC. V gene TRBV7-2 combines with J gene TRBJ2-5; D might be TRBD2 (6 bases). Germline V gene lookup returns CDR1 SGHTA and CDR2 FQGNSA. V lost 5 bases, J lost 1 base, and 11 bases lay in between. The CDR3 sequence is 14 residues long.

J is TRBJ2-7 and V is TRBV7-2, with TRBD1 matching over 10 bases. V lost 4 bases to trimming and J lost 0 bases; unmatched junction nucleotides: 6. The germline CDR1 and CDR2 sequences are SGHTA and FQGNSA. The CDR3 is made up of 16 amino acids. In DNA form, the CDR3 reads TGTGCCAGCAGCTCCGGGACAGGGGCCAGCTCCTACGAGCAGTACTTC. This encodes CASSSGTGASSYEQYF.

V gene TRBV10-3 combines with J gene TRBJ2-3; 10 positions agree with TRBD2. V gave up 3 bases and J gave up 6 bases; unmatched junction bases: 6. Germline V gives CDR1 ENHRY, CDR2 SYGVKD. CDR3 length: 15 residues. The CDR3 reads CAISDQRGGLDTQYF. In DNA form, the CDR3 reads TGTGCCATCAGTGACCAGCGGGGGGGCCTGGATACGCAGTATTTT.